The present entry profiles one T cell receptor (beta chain) with its context. Its antigen is undetermined. The data derive from a study of T-cell reconstitution after alpha-beta-depleted transplantation in children. Study-level points and caveats: One year after transplant, T-cell counts and diversity came mostly from newly produced T cells. Reportedly, alpha-beta T cells present about two months post-transplant originated from several hundred expanded clones of graft origin. Some patients' high day-60 TCRbeta diversity was attributed to recipient cells surviving conditioning.

The CDR3 sequence is 15 residues long. Germline loops: CDR1 MRHNA, CDR2 SNTAGT. V shed 6 bases and J 3 bases; nucleotides not matched to a gene: 7. Preparation of the TCRbeta library involved a method that used unique molecular identifiers. TCRdb processed the PCR reads anew with MiXCR; each CDR3 protein has one entry. Altogether over 400,000 distinct CDR3 sequences are present, roughly 43% being singletons, with the ten largest covering under 35%. The chain couples TRBV6-4 to TRBJ2-3, with 9 bases matching TRBD2. This material consisted of PBMCs, taken before TCRalphabeta/CD19-depleted stem cell transplant. The source of this sequence is a girl aged 2-10 years with aplastic anemia, due to receive a stem cell transplant. As DNA, the CDR3 is TGTGCCAGCAGCGCTAGCGGGATCGGAACAGATACGCAGTATTTT. It encodes CASSASGIGTDTQYF.